This paragraph reports one TCR beta chain. This clone was observed a single time. This receptor's antigen is unknown. Base-call qualities are not available, and no considerably larger clone is one nucleotide away. From each donor, a single peripheral blood sample of roughly 0.11 L on average was drawn into heparinised tubes. A BD FACSAria II was used to sort naive, central memory, regulatory and stem cell-like memory CD4+ T cells with a panel that included CD45RO, CCR7, CD25, CD127, CD95 and CD27. Purity was above 98% for every sorted population. PBMCs were separated immediately by Lymphoprep density gradient centrifugation and were stained directly, without being cultured. So that batch effects would be minimized, each experiment stained and sorted samples in pairs, pairing one healthy donor with one patient. There are 15 amino acids in the CDR3, from cysteine to phenylalanine inclusive. Only CDR3 DNA remains: 45 bases, in frame from the first base. Relative to germline, V is missing 4 bases and J is missing 8 bases, with 10 bases of the junction outside any gene match. The germline V gene (reference sequence) sets CDR1 to MNHEY and CDR2 to SMNVEV.

The High Capacity cDNA Reverse Transcription Kit was used to reverse transcribe all of the isolated RNA, meaning that expressed TCRB transcripts were what got sequenced. Naive, central memory and regulatory T cell samples underwent deep immunoSEQ sequencing, averaging approximately 3.3 million total reads per sample. Sorted cells were lysed in RLT buffer, and RNA was extracted using DNase-treated RNeasy Micro or Mini kits according to cell number. To prevent cross-contamination, each cell subset was processed individually, whereas patient and healthy donor samples were processed jointly. The immunoSEQ multiplex PCR was used to amplify TCRB sequences from cDNA, yielding 87-bp fragments that span the CDR3 region. Amplicons were sequenced on the Illumina HiSeq platform. As for the original processing: Synthetic template baselines were used to correct PCR bias computationally, reads within Hamming distance 2 were collapsed, and singletons that could not be merged were discarded. By aligning reads against IMGT, V, D and J genes, CDR3 length, and insertions or deletions at six rearrangement sites were assigned. Within each subset, clonotype counts were normalized to the number of sorted cells before true diversity and Gini coefficients were calculated with the tcR R package. The overlap coefficient, calculated on TCRB nucleotide sequences, was used to quantify repertoire sharing. Out-of-frame TCRB sequences from naive cells were analyzed as a proxy for the pre-selection repertoire. Sourced from immuneACCESS, this table was stored by TCRdb with only in-frame sequences that have V and J called. A share of the clones is absent; for the studies checked, an unresolved V gene accounts for under half, and the remainder has no known explanation. The DNA gave D and trimming, while V, J and clone size come from that table. The sample table contains some 330,000 clones; only one count was recorded for 9.5% to 12% of them. Together, the top ten hold approximately 0.016% of the sample.

This sample is drawn from a study of beta chain features in type 1 diabetes (dated by TCRdb to between 2018 and 2020). With regard to the full study: Patients and healthy donors did not differ in mean age, gender distribution, total cell number or subset yield. A total of approximately 100,000,000 sorted cells were examined across all samples, and the number of cells per subset was strongly correlated with RNA yield. In the study, TCRB repertoires of sorted circulating CD4+ T cell subsets from recently diagnosed type 1 diabetes patients were compared with those of matched healthy donors. Naive and central memory subsets were obtained from all 30 or so donors, but regulatory and stem cell-like memory subsets were isolated from only 8 patients and roughly 8 healthy donors. Results and caveats for the whole study, not just this receptor: Type 1 diabetes patients showed a moderate but significant shortening of TCRB CDR3 length in all four CD4+ subsets. Naive, central memory and regulatory TCRB repertoires appeared to be more similar among patients than among healthy donors. Because cDNA rather than genomic DNA was sequenced, highly expressing activated cells could have been over-represented, although no difference in activation and CD3 levels was found between groups. HLA sub-analyses involved small numbers of individuals, so any influence of HLA type on TCRB rearrangement remained unresolved. At VDJ recombination sites, patients with type 1 diabetes made fewer insertions and deleted more nucleotides, a pattern implying thymic rearrangement abnormalities. PCR may preferentially amplify shorter templates, but because patient and control samples were amplified and corrected together, any resulting skew would affect both groups equally.

Specimen: naive CD4+ T cells from blood. Taken with the paper, the label for cell subset or site translates to: true naive CD4+ T cells. The rearrangement combines TRBV27 with TRBJ2-1; 8 bases in the middle match TRBD1. The TCR originated in a woman aged 30 to 39 in good health. The DNA sequence follows: TGTGCCAGCAGTTCCAACCAAGACAGGGGCCATGAGCAGTTCTTC. Translated, this is CASSSNQDRGHEQFF.